This paragraph covers one T cell receptor beta chain sequence. Its target is not known. This sample is part of a study of T cell responses to AZD1222 COVID-19 vaccine. Study-wide results and caveats: The study found vaccine-associated CD4 TCRs spanning spike, dominant at 160-218 and 743-854.

V shed 7 bases and J shed 7 bases, with 14 bases lying between them. This CDR3 is 13 amino acids long. Germline-derived CDR1 and CDR2 are MNHNY and SVGAGI (reference sequence). Clones were read by immunoSEQ multiplex PCR, and TCRdb kept only the in-frame ones, dropping some. The sample yields more than 150,000 clones, around nine tenths seen once. The gene calls are TRBV6-6 and TRBJ2-1; weak D call: TRBD2 (6 bases). Material: peripheral blood, obtained after recovery from COVID-19. This TCR derives from an adult who had recovered from COVID-19. CDR3 coding DNA: TGTGCCAGCATCGCGACTAGGAATAATGAGCAGTTCTTC. Amino acid sequence: CASIATRNNEQFF.